This T cell receptor beta chain was recorded in a study of CXCR3-negative and CXCR3-positive naive CD8 T cells. Study overall: The TRB read total, around 140 million, broke down to about 1.5 +/- 0.3 million reads per library.

Findings and caveats of the study: For memory CD8+ cells diversity was much lower, but both naive subsets had comparably high diversity.

All CD8+ T cell subsets were sorted in triplicate at around 330,000 cells each. With respect to this clonotype: Its cognate antigen is unknown.

UMI-labeled 5' RACE TRB cDNA libraries were prepared from the cells. TCRdb re-called the 5' RACE reads and catalogs CDR3 proteins one per entry, DNA excluded. The sample holds nearly 45,000 distinct CDR3 sequences. The CDR3 spans 13 residues. Germline assignment: CDR1 DFQATT and CDR2 SNEGSKA (reference sequence). Sequenced input: memory CD8+ T cells from blood. This receptor was taken from a human donor in good health. Some clones in this sample may be carry-over from other donors' samples. The chain couples TRBV20-1 to TRBJ2-7; TCRdb returns TRBD1, unconfirmable since there is no DNA. CDR3 amino acids: CSYPGHNSYEQYF.